Listed here is a single T cell receptor (beta chain). Its antigen is currently not known. Within one base of it there is no much larger clone, and no base qualities were kept. These data belong to a study of breast tumors, draining lymph nodes, adjacent tissues (dated by TCRdb to 2016 to 2018). Some background on the complete study: Breast cancer patients provided tumor, adjacent nontumor tissue and axillary lymph nodes, and the study compared the TCR beta repertoires across these three sources. The study aimed to assess the relationships and possible T-cell exchange between tumor, surrounding tissue and draining lymph node repertoires in human breast cancer. Summary of the overall study and its limitations: The conclusion that tumor T cells originate in lymph nodes was framed as consistent with a hypothesis rather than directly demonstrated. Tumors showed preferential V and J gene usage, and their T-cell repertoire diversity fell below that of lymph nodes yet above that of nontumor tissue. The data were considered consistent with most tumor T cells being derived from the lymph node and subsequently expanding within tumor tissue. In luminal-like breast cancer, tumor and nontumor tissue repertoires resembled each other significantly more than in basal-like breast cancer.

Unmatched junction bases come to 4, with V trimmed by 1 base and J by 7 bases. Measured from the cysteine to the phenylalanine, the CDR3 is 14 residues long. Just the 42-base CDR3 DNA is kept, in frame starting at base 1. From a lookup of the germline V gene (reference sequence), CDR1 and CDR2 are DFQATT and SNEGSKA. The lymph node samples were taken from the axillary draining lymph nodes of breast cancer patients. Sequenced on an Illumina HiSeq 2000. TCR beta chain libraries were generated by multiplex PCR amplification. High-throughput sequencing was used to analyze the amplified TCR beta chain products. TCRdb reprocessing: public reads trimmed at Q25 with fastp, clones called with MiXCR, in-frame beta chains kept. Each record represents a unique CDR3 protein, reported with the most common genes and DNA among its rows. The sample table shows around 110,000 distinct CDR3 sequences, and 30% are seen once. The ten largest clones add up to under 6% of the sample.

The sequenced sample was axillary lymph node tissue. The clonotype originates from a female donor with breast cancer. Some clones in this sample may be carry-over from other donors' samples. Recombination connected TRBV20-1 to TRBJ1-5, with 10 bases aligning to TRBD1. The DNA reads TGCAGTGCTAGAGCTGGGACAGGGGACCAGCCCCAGCATTTT. Its protein product is CSARAGTGDQPQHF.